This TCR beta chain originates from a study of CD8+ T cells in alopecia areata. V dropped 3 bases and J dropped 3 bases, with 14 bases sitting between them. The CDR3 loop spans 14 amino acids. Germline CDR1 SQVTM, CDR2 ANQGSEA. Both CD4+ and CD8+ T cells were separated by sorting PBMCs. RNA was extracted and reverse transcribed into cDNA as the sequencing template. The method was immunoSEQ multiplex PCR; TCRdb's version includes in-frame clones alone and lacks a portion of them. This table has about 150,000 clones, 45% to 55% appearing once. General study results and limits: Scalp specimens additionally yield sequences from normal skin's resident alphabeta T cells.

The sample holds a few counts of this clone. The antigen is undetermined. The sequence was collected from a human donor with alopecia areata. Specimen: CD8+ T cells sorted from blood, collected at week 0. The J gene is TRBJ1-1, the V gene TRBV29-1; a weak D match, TRBD1 (6 bases). CDR3 sequence: CSVELGTYHTEAFF. CDR3 nucleotides: TGCAGCGTTGAGTTGGGGACATATCACACTGAAGCTTTCTTT.